These 30 T cell receptor beta chains originate from one sample sequenced in a study of CD8 T cells in Susac syndrome. After extraction with the RNeasy kit, about 0.5 to 1 ug of the RNA was reverse transcribed using random hexamers. Via MiXCR, TCRdb re-called the immunoSEQ multiplex PCR reads, giving one row per CDR3 protein. The sample gives under 200,000 distinct CDR3 sequences, roughly 95% of which show up once; about 0.15% is in the top ten. The sample taken for sequencing was CD8+ T cells from PBMCs. Receptor source: a human donor with multiple sclerosis.

This chain links TRBV28 with TRBJ2-5, with TRBD2 matching 7 bases. This CDR3 region has 11 residues. Looked up from germline, CDR1 is MDHEN and CDR2 is SYDVKM. The junction had 4 bases not matched to a gene; V was cut back by 10 bases and J by 5 bases. The CDR3 loop is CAIQGGETQYF. DNA of the CDR3: TGTGCCATTCAGGGAGGGGAGACCCAGTACTTC.

The genes are TRBV5-1 and TRBJ2-7; no firm D call. Germline loops: CDR1 SGHRS, CDR2 YFSETQ. This CDR3 contains 13 residues. V was shortened by 4 bases and J by 2 bases, with 10 bases between the two germline ends. The CDR3 reads CASSPAQTYEQYF. The CDR3 DNA reads TGCGCCAGCAGCCCTGCGCAAACCTACGAGCAGTACTTC.

The V and J genes are TRBV23-1 and TRBJ2-7; 13 nucleotides match TRBD2. TRBV23-1 is an open reading frame whose function is uncertain. Trimming took 0 bases from V and 5 from J; bases not matched to a gene: 13. CDR3 length: 19 residues. The DNA of the CDR3 is TGCGCCAGCAGTCAATCGGCCCCGGGACTAGCGGGACCTCGTGACGAGCAGTACTTC. This gives the protein CASSQSAPGLAGPRDEQYF.

V usage is TRBV9 and J usage is TRBJ1-1, with TRBD1 as a possible D gene (5 bases). Germline V gene lookup returns CDR1 SGDLS and CDR2 YYNGEE. This CDR3 comprises 15 residues. The V end lost 4 bases, the J end lost 6 bases, and 19 bases lay between the germline ends. CDR3 protein: CASSRDGGSGAEAFF. CDR3 nucleotides: TGTGCCAGCAGCAGGGACGGCGGTTCCGGCGCTGAAGCTTTCTTT.

The chain recombines TRBV7-2 with TRBJ2-1; 7 bases match TRBD2. Germline assignment: CDR1 SGHTA and CDR2 FQGNSA. J gave up 9 bases and V 5 bases, and 13 bases lay outside the gene matches. CDR3 length: 15 amino acids. CDR3 sequence: CASSGPSGSRGEQFF. The CDR3 nucleotides read TGTGCCAGCAGCGGCCCTAGCGGCAGTAGGGGTGAGCAGTTCTTC.

The table lists this clonotype with a count of one. The gene calls are TRBV15 and TRBJ1-5; D unresolved. CDR3 length equals 13 residues. The V and J ends lost 3 bases and 7 bases respectively, with 10 bases between them. Germline CDR1 reads LNHNV; CDR2 reads YYDKDF (reference sequence). The CDR3 spells CATSSSAGQPQHF. In DNA, the CDR3 is TGTGCCACCAGCAGTTCGGCCGGACAGCCCCAGCATTTT. The full variable domain, rest sourced from reference TRBV15 and TRBJ1-5, is DAMVIQNPRYQVTQFGKPVTLSCSQTLNHNVMYWYQQKSSQAPKLLFHYYDKDFNNEADTPDNFQSRRPNTSFCFLDIRSPGLGDTAMYLCATSSSAGQPQHFGDGTRLSIL.

The genes are TRBV7-9 and TRBJ2-5; a weak D match, TRBD1 (6 bases). V lost 6 bases and J lost 5, with 25 bases in between. CDR1 SEHNR and CDR2 FQNEAQ come from the germline V gene (reference sequence). The CDR3 is made up of 17 amino acids. In DNA, the CDR3 is TGTGCCAGCAGACCCCCTGTTGGATTCGGACAGTCGGAGACCCAGTACTTC. Encoded protein: CASRPPVGFGQSETQYF.

The V call is TRBV5-1, the J call TRBJ1-2; possibly TRBD1 for D (5 bases). Trimming stripped 2 bases from V and 1 base from J, with 12 bases between. CDR1 and CDR2 from the germline V gene are SGHRS and YFSETQ. The CDR3 extends over 15 amino acids. The CDR3 DNA follows: TGCGCCAGCAGCTTCGCTGCAGGGATTAACTATGGCTACACCTTC. Residues: CASSFAAGINYGYTF.

J is TRBJ2-1 and V is TRBV12-5; TRBD1 matches at 8 bases. Trimming cost V 7 bases and J 4 bases; bases outside gene matches: 6. The CDR3 covers 14 residues. CDR1 is LGHNT, CDR2 FRNRAP, per germline. The DNA for the CDR3 is TGTGCTAGTGAACGGACAGGGCTATACAATGAGCAGTTCTTC. Protein product: CASERTGLYNEQFF.

The chain is built from TRBV20-1 and TRBJ2-1; TRBD1 matches at 7 bases. CDR1 is DFQATT and CDR2 is SNEGSKA in the germline V gene (reference sequence). CDR3 length: 11 residues. The ends lost 1 base at V and 9 bases at J; junction bases unmatched: 0. CDR3 DNA sequence: TGCAGTGCTAGAGGACAGGGTGAGCAGTTCTTC. Protein: CSARGQGEQFF.

This chain joins TRBV29-1 and TRBJ1-4, with D unresolved. The CDR3 extends over 15 amino acids. V was trimmed by 0 bases and J by 3 bases, leaving 11 bases between them. The germline gives CDR1 SQVTM, CDR2 ANQGSEA. CDR3 DNA sequence: TGCAGCGTTGAAGATCCAAGGAGGGCTAATGAAAAACTGTTTTTT. Translated, it gives CSVEDPRRANEKLFF.

The genes are TRBV3-1 and TRBJ2-3; D ambiguous. V dropped 0 bases and J dropped 4 bases, with 5 bases sitting between them. This CDR3 has 13 residues. Germline CDR1 is LGHDT and CDR2 is YNNKEL (reference sequence). The CDR3: CASSQDRADTQYF. Written as DNA, the CDR3 is TGTGCCAGCAGCCAAGACCGCGCAGATACGCAGTATTTT.

CDR3 coding DNA: TGCAGCGTCCTGGGGTCTAGCGGGGTGTTTGAGACCCAGTACTTC. As protein: CSVLGSSGVFETQYF. The V call is TRBV29-1, the J call TRBJ2-5, with TRBD2 matching 9 bases. Trimming removed 6 bases from V and 5 bases from J; junction bases left unmatched: 13. This CDR3 is 15 amino acids long. In germline, CDR1 is SQVTM, CDR2 ANQGSEA. The variable domain in full, with the rest retrieved from reference TRBV29-1 and TRBJ2-5, is SAVISQKPSRDICQRGTSLTIQCQVDSQVTMMFWYRQQPGQSLTLIATANQGSEATYESGFVIDKFPISRPNLTFSTLTVSNMSPEDSSIYLCSVLGSSGVFETQYFGPGTRLLVL.

The rearrangement uses TRBV3-1 and TRBJ2-7, with D perhaps matching TRBD1 (6 bases). Trimming stripped 2 bases from V and 3 bases from J, with 8 bases between. CDR1 and CDR2 (germline): LGHDT, YNNKEL (reference sequence). The CDR3 has 13 amino acids. The CDR3 region has the DNA TGTGCCAGCAGCCAACCGACAGGCTACGAGCAGTACTTC. It yields the protein CASSQPTGYEQYF.

The chain joins TRBV2 to TRBJ2-3, with D perhaps TRBD2 (6 bases). The V end lost 10 bases, the J end lost 4 bases, and 18 bases lay between the germline ends. CDR1 is SNHLY, CDR2 FYNNEI, per germline. The CDR3 contains 14 residues. DNA of the CDR3: TGTGCCACGCTTTGGAGGGGATTTGCAGATACGCAGTATTTT. This translates into CATLWRGFADTQYF.

V usage is TRBV9 and J usage is TRBJ2-7; D not resolved. V lost 0 bases and J lost 2, with 9 bases in between. This CDR3 has 14 residues. The V gene's germline CDR1 is SGDLS and CDR2 YYNGEE. The DNA of the CDR3 is TGTGCCAGCAGCGTAGGGACCTCCACCTACGAGCAGTACTTC. Translating it yields CASSVGTSTYEQYF.

This clonotype was recorded once. This chain joins TRBV20-1 and TRBJ1-5; D unclear. The germline V gene encodes CDR1 DFQATT and CDR2 SNEGSKA (reference sequence). V was cut by 0 bases and J by 2 bases, with 14 bases left in between. The CDR3 length is 16 residues. The CDR3 loop reads CSARDLGKSGNQPQHF. CDR3 coding DNA: TGCAGTGCTAGAGATCTCGGGAAAAGTGGCAATCAGCCCCAGCATTTT.

The chain combines TRBV28 with TRBJ2-7; 7 bases are shared with TRBD1. The CDR3 has 12 amino acids. Germline trimming cut 5 bases from V and 5 bases from J; bases unmatched to any gene: 3. Germline assignment: CDR1 MDHEN and CDR2 SYDVKM. This CDR3 reads CASSPQGHEQYF. The CDR3 DNA reads TGTGCCAGCAGTCCACAGGGGCACGAGCAGTACTTC.

This rearrangement joins TRBV29-1 to TRBJ2-1; 7 bases line up with TRBD2. J was trimmed by 10 bases and V by 4 bases; bases with no gene match: 13. Germline V gene sequence: CDR1 SQVTM, CDR2 ANQGSEA. The CDR3 has 14 amino acids. CDR3 DNA sequence: TGCAGCGTTGTGGGGGGGACGCGCGCAGGCGAGCAGTTCTTC. The encoded protein is CSVVGGTRAGEQFF.

This clonotype was counted only a few times. The rearrangement uses TRBV6-1 and TRBJ1-6; D remains ambiguous. The CDR3 length is 14 residues. V was trimmed by 1 base and J by 7 bases, leaving 8 bases between them. CDR1 is MNHNS, CDR2 SASEGT, per germline. CDR3 amino acids: CASSEGTENSPLHF. The CDR3 DNA reads as TGTGCCAGCAGTGAAGGGACCGAGAATTCACCCCTCCACTTT.

This clonotype was picked up one time. Germline and junction disagree at one end, which may indicate a read error. This sequence joins TRBV29-1 and TRBJ1-2; D might be TRBD1 (6 bases). Germline CDR1 SQVTM, CDR2 ANQGSEA. This CDR3 spans 14 amino acids. The CDR3 DNA sequence: TGCAGCGTAGAAGATTTCGGGACACAGTATGGCTACACCTTC. Protein sequence: CSVEDFGTQYGYTF.

V usage is TRBV7-9 and J usage is TRBJ1-1; TRBD1 aligns across 9 bases. Germline V CDR1 and CDR2: SEHNR, FQNEAQ (reference sequence). Germline trimming cut 4 bases from V and 4 bases from J; bases unmatched to any gene: 10. There are 16 residues in the CDR3. In DNA form, the CDR3 reads TGTGCCAGCAGCTCCCCAGAGGACAGGGGTCGCACTGAAGCTTTCTTT. Translated: CASSSPEDRGRTEAFF.

This chain connects TRBV28 to TRBJ2-3, with D perhaps matching TRBD1 (5 bases). This CDR3 contains 16 residues. Per the germline V gene, CDR1 is MDHEN and CDR2 is SYDVKM. The V and J ends lost 4 bases and 2 bases respectively, with 16 bases between them. CDR3 nucleotide sequence: TGTGCCAGCAGTTATCAGGGTCGCTTGTACACAGATACGCAGTATTTT. Amino acids: CASSYQGRLYTDTQYF.

CDR3 bases: TGTGCCAGCAGCTCCACCCGACAGGGACCAACCTACGAGCAGTACTTC. Amino acid sequence: CASSSTRQGPTYEQYF. This chain uses TRBV28 with TRBJ2-7; 7 bases align to TRBD1. The germline CDR1 and CDR2 sequences are MDHEN and SYDVKM. With 6 bases clipped from V and 2 bases from J, the junction kept 13 bases outside the gene matches. The CDR3 totals 16 residues.

The rearrangement uses TRBV27 and TRBJ1-1, with D possibly matching TRBD1 (6 bases). Germline CDR1 is MNHEY and CDR2 is SMNVEV (reference sequence). The CDR3 has 13 residues. Trimming removed 5 bases from V and 5 bases from J, with 12 bases in between. This chain's CDR3 is CASSRGGRTEAFF. DNA for the CDR3: TGTGCCAGCAGTCGAGGGGGGAGGACTGAAGCTTTCTTT.

The table lists this clonotype with a few counts. This chain uses TRBV13 with TRBJ2-7; possibly TRBD1 for D (6 bases). Per the germline V gene, CDR1 is PRHDT and CDR2 is FYEKMQ (reference sequence). CDR3 size: 13 residues. Trimming took 8 bases from V and 4 from J, leaving 15 bases between them. CDR3 sequence: CASALGHSYEQYF. In nucleotides, the CDR3 is TGTGCCAGCGCCCTGGGACATTCTTACGAGCAGTACTTC.

This chain connects TRBV3-1 to TRBJ2-1; the D is unclear. Trimming cost V 9 bases and J 6 bases, with 15 bases left between them. The V gene's germline CDR1 is LGHDT and CDR2 YNNKEL (reference sequence). The CDR3 spans 13 residues. The CDR3 sequence: CASGGSPLNEQFF. The CDR3 DNA sequence: TGTGCCAGTGGCGGATCCCCACTCAATGAGCAGTTCTTC.

V usage is TRBV15 and J usage is TRBJ2-5; D is perhaps TRBD1 (6 bases). Germline-derived CDR1 and CDR2 are LNHNV and YYDKDF (reference sequence). The CDR3 runs 17 residues. V gave up 0 bases and J gave up 1 base, with 15 bases separating them. CDR3 protein: CATSRDFSPGAQETQYF. The CDR3 DNA reads as TGTGCCACCAGCAGAGATTTCTCCCCAGGGGCCCAAGAGACCCAGTACTTC.

The chain carries TRBV20-1 and TRBJ2-1; 11 nucleotides match TRBD2. V lost 4 bases, J lost 3 bases, and 5 bases stayed unmatched. The CDR3 covers 15 residues. Germline-derived CDR1 and CDR2 are DFQATT and SNEGSKA (reference sequence). DNA for the CDR3: TGCAGTGCTAACTCACTAGCGGGGGACTACAATGAGCAGTTCTTC. Translated: CSANSLAGDYNEQFF.

The J gene is TRBJ2-1, the V gene TRBV7-9; no definite D call. CDR3 length: 13 amino acids. Trimming stripped 1 base from V and 10 bases from J, with 11 bases between. Germline values: CDR1 SEHNR, CDR2 FQNEAQ (reference sequence). The CDR3 loop is CASSLVASWEQFF. The CDR3 DNA is TGTGCCAGCAGCTTAGTGGCTAGTTGGGAGCAGTTCTTC.